Each of the 27 T cell receptor beta chains below was sequenced from the same sample in a study of Ad26.COV2.S vaccination and SARS-CoV-2 variants. Treatment: 15 to 20 received Ad26.COV2.S at low or high dose, single or two shots; about five received placebo; per-sample allocation not given. On day 63 after the first injection, vaccine and placebo recipients gave samples. Sequencing used immunoSEQ multiplex PCR; TCRdb keeps in-frame clones, though not all of them. The sample holds 300,000 to 400,000 clones, 88% seen once. The starting material was peripheral blood, obtained in a trial of Ad26.COV2.S vaccine versus placebo. The receptors stem from a person between 18 and 59 years old who received the Ad26.COV2.S COVID-19 vaccine or a placebo.

The chain employs TRBV6-6 and TRBJ1-1; a possible D gene is TRBD1 (5 bases). The CDR3 is made up of 15 amino acids. V lost 5 bases to trimming and J lost 8 bases, with 21 bases between them. Per the germline V gene, CDR1 is MNHNY and CDR2 is SVGAGI (reference sequence). CDR3 loop: CASSKPRDRAPEAFF. The CDR3 DNA reads TGTGCCAGCAGTAAGCCCCGGGACCGGGCCCCCGAAGCTTTCTTT.

The chain links TRBV6-5 to TRBJ2-4; D may be TRBD1 (6 bases). The V end was cut by 6 bases, the J end by 6 bases, with 12 bases between. This CDR3 has 13 amino acids. The germline V gene encodes CDR1 MNHEY and CDR2 SVGAGI. CDR3 sequence reads: CASRNEQGNIQYF. CDR3 nucleotide sequence: TGTGCCAGCAGAAACGAACAGGGAAACATTCAGTACTTC.

The chain uses TRBV5-4 and TRBJ2-7; the match to TRBD2 covers 7 bases. Trimming took 4 bases from V and 0 from J; bases not matched to a gene: 7. Per germline, CDR1 SGHNT and CDR2 YYREEE (reference sequence). The CDR3 covers 15 residues. CDR3 amino acids: CASSLGRGPSYEQYF. In DNA form, the CDR3 reads TGTGCCAGCAGCCTTGGGAGGGGTCCCTCCTACGAGCAGTACTTC.

This clone was recorded a few times. The chain is built from TRBV6-5 and TRBJ1-3, with D perhaps TRBD1 (6 bases). This CDR3 is built from 14 residues. The V end was cut by 7 bases, the J end by 0 bases, with 10 bases between. In germline, CDR1 is MNHEY, CDR2 SVGAGI. CDR3 protein: CASTQGFSGNTIYF. The DNA for the CDR3 is TGTGCCAGCACCCAGGGGTTCTCTGGAAACACCATATATTTT.

This clone was observed a handful of times. The V and J genes are TRBV4-2 and TRBJ2-7; a possible D gene is TRBD1 (7 bases). Deletions cut 4 bases from V and 4 bases from J, with 23 bases between. Germline values: CDR1 LGHNA, CDR2 YNFKEQ. The CDR3 has 17 residues. The CDR3 DNA sequence: TGTGCCAGCAGCCCACGCCCATTTCAGGGGGGACAGTACGAGCAGTACTTC. As protein: CASSPRPFQGGQYEQYF.

V gene TRBV12-3 or TRBV12-4 combines with J gene TRBJ1-2, with 10 positions matching TRBD1. The length of the CDR3 is 13 residues. The junction had 5 bases not matched to a gene; V was cut back by 5 bases and J by 8 bases. The CDR3 is CASSPTGGRGYTF. The CDR3 DNA reads as TGTGCCAGCAGTCCGACAGGGGGCAGGGGCTACACCTTC.

The gene calls are TRBV7-9 and TRBJ1-5; a possible D gene is TRBD1 (5 bases). The CDR3 is 19 residues long. Trimming stripped 1 base from V and 6 bases from J, with 25 bases between. In germline, CDR1 is SEHNR, CDR2 FQNEAQ (reference sequence). The DNA of the CDR3 is TGTGCCAGCAGCTTAGATGGGAGTTTTGTAGGGGATAATGGTCAGCCCCAGCATTTT. Amino acids: CASSLDGSFVGDNGQPQHF.

This rearrangement joins TRBV30 to TRBJ2-2; D not certain. Trimming stripped 3 bases from V and 2 bases from J, with 7 bases between. Germline-derived CDR1 and CDR2 are GTSNPN and SVGIG (reference sequence). The CDR3 covers 13 residues. CDR3 in amino acids: CAWRPANTGELFF. The CDR3 DNA reads as TGTGCCTGGAGACCGGCTAACACCGGGGAGCTGTTTTTT. The variable domain in full, with the rest retrieved from reference TRBV30 and TRBJ2-2, is SQTIHQWPATLVQPVGSPLSLECTVEGTSNPNLYWYRQAAGRGLQLLFYSVGIGQISSEVPQNLSASRPQDRQFILSSKKLLLSDSGFYLCAWRPANTGELFFGEGSRLTVL.

This chain links TRBV7-2 with TRBJ1-5; D perhaps matches TRBD1 (6 bases). Germline lookup yields CDR1 SGHTA and CDR2 FQGNSA. The germline V and J ends were trimmed by 4 bases and 7 bases, with 11 bases remaining between them. The CDR3 has 13 residues. The CDR3 sequence: CASSYTGIQPQHF. Here the CDR3 DNA reads TGTGCCAGCAGCTATACAGGGATCCAGCCCCAGCATTTT.

The chain is built from TRBV6-2 or TRBV6-3 and TRBJ2-7; D remains unclear. The CDR3 has 14 amino acids. V shed 2 bases and J shed 4 bases, with 12 bases lying between them. Germline CDR1 MNHEY, CDR2 SVGEGT. Here the CDR3 DNA reads TGTGCCAGCAGTTACGATGCCCAGGTGTACGAGCAGTACTTC. Protein: CASSYDAQVYEQYF.

This clone was seen a few times. This rearrangement joins TRBV6-1 to TRBJ1-4; TRBD1 matches 7 bases. The junction had 9 bases not matched to a gene; V was cut back by 1 base and J by 7 bases. This CDR3 region has 16 residues. Per germline, CDR1 MNHNS and CDR2 SASEGT. The CDR3 region is CASSEVWTGLGEKLFF. The CDR3 bases are TGTGCCAGCAGTGAAGTCTGGACAGGTCTGGGTGAAAAACTGTTTTTT.

This clone was found once. DNA for the CDR3: TGCGCCAGCAGCTTACAGGGTAGTGGAAACACCATATATTTT. This encodes CASSLQGSGNTIYF. The gene calls are TRBV5-1 and TRBJ1-3; D perhaps matches TRBD1 (6 bases). Trimming removed 2 bases at V and 3 bases at J, with 9 bases between. Germline V gene data show CDR1 as SGHRS and CDR2 as YFSETQ. The CDR3 contains 14 residues.

The V and J genes are TRBV19 and TRBJ2-7, with TRBD1 as a possible D gene (6 bases). Germline lookup yields CDR1 LNHDA and CDR2 SQIVND (reference sequence). This CDR3 is built from 14 residues. V lost 4 bases, J lost 3 bases, and 13 bases lay in between. CDR3 sequence: CASSNRQAIYEQYF. CDR3 nucleotide sequence: TGTGCCAGTAGTAATAGACAGGCGATCTACGAGCAGTACTTC.

This chain connects TRBV11-2 to TRBJ1-1, with D possibly being TRBD1 (5 bases). Trimming left V 5 bases short and J 10 bases short, with 14 bases between. Looked up from germline, CDR1 is SGHAT and CDR2 is FQNNGV. This CDR3 region has 12 residues. The DNA of the CDR3 is TGTGCCAGCAGCCCTACCGACCAGGGAGCTTTCTTT. It translates to CASSPTDQGAFF.

The chain carries TRBV4-3 and TRBJ2-6; TRBD1 aligns across 11 bases. CDR1 and CDR2 from the germline V gene are LGHNA and YSLEER. The length of the CDR3 is 19 residues. V lost 1 base, J lost 0 bases, and 5 bases stayed unmatched. CDR3 nucleotides: TGCGCCAGCAGCCAAGTTACAGGGACAGGGGGCTCTGGGGCCAACGTCCTGACTTTC. It translates to CASSQVTGTGGSGANVLTF.

The chain couples TRBV9 to TRBJ2-5; TRBD1 matches 7 bases. Germline trimming cut 3 bases from V and 2 bases from J; bases unmatched to any gene: 7. Germline V gene lookup returns CDR1 SGDLS and CDR2 YYNGEE. This CDR3 contains 15 residues. The CDR3 loop reads CASSAQKTGQETQYF. For the CDR3, the DNA is TGTGCCAGCAGCGCCCAGAAGACAGGGCAAGAGACCCAGTACTTC. The full variable domain, with the rest looked up from reference TRBV9 and TRBJ2-5, is DSGVTQTPKHLITATGQRVTLRCSPRSGDLSVYWYQQSLDQGLQFLIQYYNGEERAKGNILERFSAQQFPDLHSELNLSSLELGDSALYFCASSAQKTGQETQYFGPGTRLLVL.

The chain is built from TRBV5-6 and TRBJ1-5, with D perhaps TRBD1 (5 bases). CDR3 length: 17 amino acids. Trimming removed 1 base at V and 6 bases at J, with 20 bases between. CDR1 SGHDT and CDR2 YYEEEE come from the germline V gene. The CDR3 DNA follows: TGTGCCAGCAGCTTGTACATGACGGGACGTTCGGGTCAGCCCCAGCATTTT. Its protein product is CASSLYMTGRSGQPQHF.

The V and J genes are TRBV19 and TRBJ2-1, with a possible D match to TRBD1 (6 bases). V lost 6 bases, J lost 0 bases, and 12 bases lay in between. The CDR3 is 15 residues long. Per germline, CDR1 LNHDA and CDR2 SQIVND (reference sequence). The CDR3 DNA follows: TGTGCCAGTAGCCCGGGACACCTCTCCTACAATGAGCAGTTCTTC. Translated: CASSPGHLSYNEQFF.

The genes are TRBV18 and TRBJ1-4; 7 bases match TRBD1. The CDR3 runs to 15 residues. V dropped 3 bases and J dropped 0; count of bases not matched to a gene: 1. CDR1 and CDR2 from the germline V gene are KGHSH and LQKENI. The CDR3: CASSPTGTTNEKLFF. DNA for the CDR3: TGTGCCAGCTCACCGACAGGGACAACTAATGAAAAACTGTTTTTT. The whole variable domain, filled in from reference TRBV18 and TRBJ1-4, reads NAGVMQNPRHLVRRRGQEARLRCSPMKGHSHVYWYRQLPEEGLKFMVYLQKENIIDESGMPKERFSAEFPKEGPSILRIQQVVRGDSAAYFCASSPTGTTNEKLFFGSGTQLSVL.

This chain links TRBV25-1 with TRBJ1-4; 12 bases are a match to TRBD1. V lost 3 bases, J lost 8 bases, and 4 bases stayed unmatched. The CDR3 runs 15 residues. Germline V lookup: CDR1 MGHDK, CDR2 SYGVNS. CDR3 loop: CASSEGTGGREKLFF. The CDR3 DNA sequence: TGTGCCAGCAGTGAGGGGACAGGGGGCCGGGAAAAACTGTTTTTT.

The chain has TRBV4-1 and TRBJ2-7, with D perhaps matching TRBD1 (6 bases). The V and J ends lost 1 base and 2 bases respectively, with 12 bases between them. Germline V gives CDR1 MGHRA, CDR2 YSYEKL. CDR3 length: 15 amino acids. The CDR3 region has the DNA TGCGCCAGCAGCCAAGCCGGACAGACTCCCTACGAGCAGTACTTC. Translated: CASSQAGQTPYEQYF.

CDR3 sequence reads: CADTAGSSYNEQFF. CDR3 in DNA: TGTGCCGACACGGCGGGCAGCTCCTACAATGAGCAGTTCTTC. The rearrangement uses TRBV18 and TRBJ2-1, with a weak D call TRBD2 (5 bases). The germline V and J ends were trimmed by 11 bases and 0 bases, with 14 bases remaining between them. The CDR3 consists of 14 residues. Per germline, CDR1 KGHSH and CDR2 LQKENI.

The chain carries TRBV7-9 and TRBJ1-2; D unclear. Per germline, CDR1 SEHNR and CDR2 FQNEAQ (reference sequence). The CDR3 is made up of 15 amino acids. V lost 1 base and J 2 bases, leaving 11 bases between the germline ends. CDR3 bases: TGTGCCAGCAGCTTAGAAGAGTTAGGAAACTATGGCTACACCTTC. Its translation: CASSLEELGNYGYTF. Supplemented by reference TRBV7-9 and TRBJ1-2, the full variable domain reads DTGVSQNPRHKITKRGQNVTFRCDPISEHNRLYWYRQTLGQGPEFLTYFQNEAQLEKSRLLSDRFSAERPKGSFSTLEIQRTEQGDSAMYLCASSLEELGNYGYTFGSGTRLTVV.

The chain uses TRBV11-3 and TRBJ2-1; D is undetermined. In germline, CDR1 is SGHNT, CDR2 YENEEA. V was pared by 1 base and J by 4 bases, with 2 bases between. The CDR3 is made up of 12 amino acids. CDR3 nucleotides: TGTGCCAGCAGCTTAGCATACAATGAGCAGTTCTTC. It is translated as CASSLAYNEQFF. Based on the CDR3 plus reference TRBV11-3 and TRBJ2-1, the full variable domain is EAGVVQSPRYKIIEKKQPVAFWCNPISGHNTLYWYLQNLGQGPELLIRYENEEAVDDSQLPKDRFSAERLKGVDSTLKIQPAELGDSAVYLCASSLAYNEQFFGPGTRLTVL.

This rearrangement joins TRBV19 to TRBJ1-3; D is possibly TRBD1 (5 bases). Germline V CDR1 and CDR2: LNHDA, SQIVND (reference sequence). There are 16 residues in the CDR3. The V end was cut by 5 bases, the J end by 0 bases, with 14 bases between. CDR3 region: CASSPRQLLSGNTIYF. CDR3 in DNA: TGTGCCAGTAGTCCGCGACAGTTACTCTCTGGAAACACCATATATTTT.

The chain links TRBV19 to TRBJ2-3, with D unresolved. V was trimmed by 1 base and J by 0 bases, leaving 8 bases between them. The CDR3 covers 15 residues. CDR1 is LNHDA, CDR2 SQIVND, per germline (reference sequence). The CDR3 protein is CASSIAAGSTDTQYF. In DNA form, the CDR3 reads TGTGCCAGTAGTATAGCAGCAGGCAGCACAGATACGCAGTATTTT.

V usage is TRBV5-1 and J usage is TRBJ1-4; D is uncertain. The V gene lost 0 bases and the J gene lost 8 bases, with 11 bases spanning the gap. The CDR3 is 14 amino acids. Germline CDR1 is SGHRS and CDR2 is YFSETQ. The CDR3 is CASSLDGRGEKLFF. CDR3 bases: TGCGCCAGCAGCTTGGACGGCCGAGGGGAAAAACTGTTTTTT.